A selection of T cell receptor beta chains follows, all from one sample in a study of T cell responses to AZD1222 COVID-19 vaccine. The repertoire was sequenced with immunoSEQ multiplex PCR; TCRdb's copy has only in-frame clones and lacks some. The data show approximately 70,000 clones, 75% to 90% seen once. Specimen: peripheral blood, collected on day 0 of AZD1222 vaccination. Every receptor here comes from an adult in good health. CDR3s include the opening cysteine and the closing phenylalanine or tryptophan. Fields, in order: D gene, V gene, J gene, clone size, CDR3 DNA, CDR3 protein. The D gene is left open where the match is weak. Expanded clones get a size class; other rows say once, few or many, or leave the size out.

.	TRBV5-6	TRBJ2-3	.	TGTGCCAGCAGCTTGGTTGTTTTCCGGGGAAGCACAGATACGCAGTATTTT	CASSLVVFRGSTDTQYF
.	TRBV2	TRBJ1-6	.	TGTGCCAGGCAGGGTGGTAATTCACCCCTCCACTTT	CARQGGNSPLHF
.	TRBV11-2	TRBJ1-5	.	TGTGCCAGCAGCTTAGCTGCGACAGTGGGGGCCAATCAGCCCCAGCATTTT	CASSLAATVGANQPQHF
.	TRBV5-1	TRBJ2-1	.	TGCGCCAGCAGCCTAGGACAGGGAGGGGGTGAGCAGTTCTTC	CASSLGQGGGEQFF
TRBD1	TRBV18	TRBJ2-1	.	TGTGCCAGCTCCGGGACAGGGGGTAATGAGCAGTTCTTC	CASSGTGGNEQFF
.	TRBV28	TRBJ2-1	.	TGTGCCAGCAGTTTAGGGGGGCCTCACAATGAGCAGTTCTTC	CASSLGGPHNEQFF
.	TRBV6-5	TRBJ2-5	.	TGCGCCTGGCGGGGGCCCTGGGAGACCCAGTACTTC	CAWRGPWETQYF
TRBD1	TRBV9	TRBJ1-4	.	TGTGCCAGCAGCGTAGGAGGGACAGGGGGCAATGAAAAACTGTTTTTT	CASSVGGTGGNEKLFF
TRBD1	TRBV5-1	TRBJ1-1	.	TGCGCCAGCAGGGGGGACAGTACTGTAATGAACACTGAAGCTTTCTTT	CASRGDSTVMNTEAFF
.	TRBV6-5	TRBJ2-7	few	TGTGCCAGCAATAGGGCAAGGGCAGGACCCTACGAGCAGTACTTC	CASNRARAGPYEQYF
.	TRBV24-1	TRBJ1-4	.	TGTGCCACCAGCTCTACCGGGAGTGCAACTAATGAAAAACTGTTTTTT	CATSSTGSATNEKLFF
.	TRBV28	TRBJ1-2	.	TGTGCCTCCTTAGGGGTAACAATAAACTATGGCTACACCTTC	CASLGVTINYGYTF
TRBD1	TRBV5-6	TRBJ2-7	once	TGTGCCAGCAGCTTAACAGGGGTAAGGTACGAGCAGTACTTC	CASSLTGVRYEQYF
.	TRBV5-4	TRBJ2-7	few	TGTGCCAGCAGCTTGGCCCCACTAGTTACCTACGAGCAGTACTTC	CASSLAPLVTYEQYF
.	TRBV7-9	TRBJ1-1	.	TGTGCCAGCAGCTCAAGCGGGACGCTAAACACTGAAGCTTTCTTT	CASSSSGTLNTEAFF
TRBD1	TRBV5-1	TRBJ1-4	once	TGCGCCAGCAGCTTCGCCCCCCATAGGACAGGGTGGGCGAAACTGTTTTTT	CASSFAPHRTGWAKLFF
.	TRBV19	TRBJ1-4	.	TGTGCCAGTAGCTTAAACAGTGTACGGGAAAAACTGTTTTTT	CASSLNSVREKLFF
TRBD1	TRBV18	TRBJ1-1	.	TGTGCCAGCTCACGATCCGGGACAGGGGGGGTGTCTGAAGCTTTCTTT	CASSRSGTGGVSEAFF
.	TRBV28	TRBJ2-5	.	TGTGCCAGCAGATCCAGCATCCAAGAGACCCAGTACTTC	CASRSSIQETQYF
.	TRBV7-3	TRBJ2-3	.	TGTGCCAGCAGCTCTGGGGGCACAGATACGCAGTATTTT	CASSSGGTDTQYF
.	TRBV3-1/TRBV3-2	TRBJ2-4	.	TGTGCCAGCAGCCGACTACAGGGCTCAGCCAAAAACATTCAGTACTTC	CASSRLQGSAKNIQYF
.	TRBV19	TRBJ1-2	.	TGTGCCAGTAGTCCCCGGGCCTATGGCTACACCTTC	CASSPRAYGYTF
.	TRBV18	TRBJ1-2	.	TGTGCCAGCTCACCACCAGGGGGCTATGGCTACACCTTC	CASSPPGGYGYTF
.	TRBV7-9	TRBJ2-7	.	TGTGCCAGCAGCTTATTCTCCTACGAGCAGTACTTC	CASSLFSYEQYF
.	TRBV19	TRBJ1-1	.	TGTGCCAGTAGTATTAAGGCCCTGAACACTGAAGCTTTCTTT	CASSIKALNTEAFF
.	TRBV5-1	TRBJ1-6	.	TGCGCCAGCAGCTTGGATTCCAGTTCAGAATCACCCCTCCACTTT	CASSLDSSSESPLHF
.	TRBV2	TRBJ2-7	.	TGTGCCTTTTCACGGAGGAGCTTGAGTTACGAGCAGTACTTC	CAFSRRSLSYEQYF
.	TRBV18	TRBJ1-4	.	TGTGCCAGCTCACCGCAGGGACTGGACAATGAAAAACTGTTTTTT	CASSPQGLDNEKLFF
TRBD1	TRBV9	TRBJ1-6	.	TGTGCCAGCAGCGAAGGACAGGGGGCTAGTTCCTATAATTCACCCCTCCACTTT	CASSEGQGASSYNSPLHF
.	TRBV3-1/TRBV3-2	TRBJ1-6	.	TGTGCCAGCAGCCAAGGGGCAGACAGGTCTTCACCCCTCCACTTT	CASSQGADRSSPLHF
TRBD1	TRBV7-6	TRBJ1-1	.	TGTGCCAGCAGCTCCCAGACAGGGGTTGTGACTGAAGCTTTCTTT	CASSSQTGVVTEAFF
.	TRBV5-1	TRBJ2-7	.	TGCGCCAGCAGCTTAACGAGCTCCTACGAGCAGTACTTC	CASSLTSSYEQYF
TRBD1	TRBV5-4	TRBJ1-1	.	TGTGCCAGCAGCTCGGGGACAGCGGACACTGAAGCTTTCTTT	CASSSGTADTEAFF
.	TRBV9	TRBJ2-1	.	TGTGCCAGCAGCGTATTCCCTGGTGAGCAGTTCTTC	CASSVFPGEQFF
.	TRBV9	TRBJ2-1	.	TGTGCCAGCAGCCAGGGATCCAGCTCCTACAATGAGCAGTTCTTC	CASSQGSSSYNEQFF
TRBD2	TRBV7-3	TRBJ2-3	.	TGTGCCAGCTCGCGGGGGGGCCAAGATACGCAGTATTTT	CASSRGGQDTQYF
.	TRBV18	TRBJ1-2	.	TGTGCCAGCTCACCTCGGGGGTATGGCTACACCTTC	CASSPRGYGYTF
.	TRBV30	TRBJ1-4	few	TGTGCCTGGAGTGTAGGGAGGTCTAATGAAAAACTGTTTTTT	CAWSVGRSNEKLFF
TRBD1	TRBV5-4	TRBJ2-1	.	TGTGCCAGCAGCTCGAGGACAGGGGGCAGGAACAATGAGCAGTTCTTC	CASSSRTGGRNNEQFF
TRBD1	TRBV6-5	TRBJ1-1	.	TGTGCCAGCAGTTCTTACCCGGACAGGCTGAACACTGAAGCTTTCTTT	CASSSYPDRLNTEAFF
TRBD1	TRBV18	TRBJ1-3	few	TGTGCCAGCTCACCACCGACAGGGGGGAGAAAATCAGACACCATATATTTT	CASSPPTGGRKSDTIYF